The next 31 T cell receptor beta chains were all read from a single sample in a study of blood T cell repertoires in COVID-19. Measured with immunoSEQ multiplex PCR; TCRdb has only the in-frame clones, and not every one. The sample has some 200,000 clones, 80% to 90% seen once. Input material: peripheral blood. The receptors derive from a woman aged 60-70 years with COVID-19, enrolled during active disease.

The V and J genes are TRBV7-2 and TRBJ2-1; TRBD2 aligns across 12 bases. J lost 4 bases, V lost 1 base, and 5 bases had no gene match. The V gene's germline CDR1 is SGHTA and CDR2 FQGNSA. This CDR3 spans 17 amino acids. CDR3 coding DNA: TGTGCCAGCAGCTTAGGGCCTAGCGGGAGGGTTTACAATGAGCAGTTCTTC. It specifies CASSLGPSGRVYNEQFF.

V usage is TRBV5-1 and J usage is TRBJ1-5; D is perhaps TRBD1 (6 bases). Germline lookup yields CDR1 SGHRS and CDR2 YFSETQ. This CDR3 region has 17 residues. V lost 4 bases to trimming and J lost 2 bases, with 19 bases between them. As DNA, the CDR3 is TGCGCCAGCAGCCACAAAAGGACAGCAAGCGGCAATCAGCCCCAGCATTTT. Amino acid sequence: CASSHKRTASGNQPQHF.

V and J are TRBV2 and TRBJ2-7, with 10 bases that match TRBD1. Germline V gene data show CDR1 as SNHLY and CDR2 as FYNNEI. This CDR3 is built from 14 residues. V was clipped by 10 bases and J by 3 bases; unmatched bases: 9. CDR3 DNA sequence: TGTGCCACCGCAAGGGACAGGGGAAACTACGAGCAGTACTTC. Protein: CATARDRGNYEQYF.

The rearrangement links TRBV19 to TRBJ2-1, with 10 bases that match TRBD2. Looked up from germline, CDR1 is LNHDA and CDR2 is SQIVND (reference sequence). The CDR3 is 14 residues long. With V trimmed by 8 bases and J by 0 bases, 1 base remained unmatched. The CDR3 sequence is CASSSGSSYNEQFF. DNA for the CDR3: TGTGCCAGTTCTAGCGGGAGCTCCTACAATGAGCAGTTCTTC.

This chain uses TRBV6-5 with TRBJ1-3, with D possibly being TRBD1 (6 bases). V lost 4 bases, J lost 0 bases, and 10 bases lay in between. This CDR3 is built from 15 residues. Germline V CDR1 and CDR2: MNHEY, SVGAGI. The CDR3 region is CASSSDSDSGNTIYF. CDR3 coding DNA: TGTGCCAGCAGTTCGGACAGCGACTCTGGAAACACCATATATTTT.

V and J are TRBV10-3 and TRBJ2-1; 13 bases are a match to TRBD2. CDR3 length: 15 residues. Germline values: CDR1 ENHRY, CDR2 SYGVKD. V dropped 6 bases and J dropped 10; count of bases not matched to a gene: 9. The DNA for the CDR3 is TGTGCCATCAGGGGGACTAGCGGGAATTCGGGGGAGCAGTTCTTC. This codes for CAIRGTSGNSGEQFF.

In DNA, the CDR3 is TGTGCCAGCAGCCGAACGTTGGGACAGTCCTATGGCTGGTACACCTTC. Translation gives CASSRTLGQSYGWYTF. V is TRBV5-4 and J is TRBJ1-2; 7 positions agree with TRBD1. V was pared by 4 bases and J by 11 bases, with 20 bases of the junction left unmatched. The germline V gene has CDR1 SGHNT and CDR2 YYREEE (reference sequence). The CDR3 runs to 16 residues.

The DNA of the CDR3 is TGTGCCACCAGCGCTAGAGGTGGGGCTTTCTTT. As protein: CATSARGGAFF. This chain links TRBV15 with TRBJ1-1; no clear D. Trimming stripped 5 bases from V and 11 bases from J, with 12 bases between. This CDR3 has 11 residues. Looked up from germline, CDR1 is LNHNV and CDR2 is YYDKDF (reference sequence).

The rearrangement links TRBV15 to TRBJ2-1, with D possibly TRBD2 on 6 matching bases. CDR3 length: 15 amino acids. V was pared by 1 base and J by 3 bases, with 10 bases between. Germline loops: CDR1 LNHNV, CDR2 YYDKDF (reference sequence). The DNA of the CDR3 is TGTGCCACCAGCAGAGGACCCGGGGGCTACAATGAGCAGTTCTTC. Amino acid sequence: CATSRGPGGYNEQFF.

This chain joins TRBV7-9 and TRBJ2-5; D call uncertain. Germline V gives CDR1 SEHNR, CDR2 FQNEAQ (reference sequence). V was trimmed by 4 bases and J by 1 base, leaving 7 bases between them. The length of the CDR3 is 13 residues. CDR3 region: CASSYKPQETQYF. For the CDR3, the DNA is TGTGCCAGCAGCTATAAGCCCCAAGAGACCCAGTACTTC.

V usage is TRBV11-3 and J usage is TRBJ2-7; D unclear. V lost 1 base to trimming and J lost 4 bases, with 5 bases between them. CDR3 length: 12 amino acids. CDR1 and CDR2 from the germline V gene are SGHNT and YENEEA. The CDR3 nucleotides read TGTGCCAGCAGCTTAGTCATTTACGAGCAGTACTTC. Its protein product is CASSLVIYEQYF. Based on the CDR3 plus reference TRBV11-3 and TRBJ2-7, the full variable domain is EAGVVQSPRYKIIEKKQPVAFWCNPISGHNTLYWYLQNLGQGPELLIRYENEEAVDDSQLPKDRFSAERLKGVDSTLKIQPAELGDSAVYLCASSLVIYEQYFGPGTRLTVT.

The genes are TRBV7-3 and TRBJ1-1, with 8 nucleotides matching TRBD1. The CDR3 covers 17 residues. Trimming cost V 1 base and J 6 bases; bases outside gene matches: 13. Looked up from germline, CDR1 is SGHTA and CDR2 is FQGTGA. The CDR3 spells CASSLNPHGTGRSEAFF. DNA of the CDR3: TGTGCCAGCAGCTTAAACCCCCACGGGACAGGAAGGTCTGAAGCTTTCTTT.

V gene TRBV19 combines with J gene TRBJ1-1; TRBD1 might be the D (6 bases). Germline assignment: CDR1 LNHDA and CDR2 SQIVND (reference sequence). This CDR3 has 14 amino acids. V shed 7 bases and J shed 1 base, with 13 bases lying between them. Here the CDR3 reads CASTFGTTNTEAFF. The CDR3 nucleotides read TGTGCCAGTACTTTCGGGACAACGAACACTGAAGCTTTCTTT.

This chain links TRBV6-2 or TRBV6-3 with TRBJ1-5; D might be TRBD1 (6 bases). The CDR3 length is 14 residues. Trimming removed 5 bases at V and 5 bases at J, with 13 bases between. Germline lookup yields CDR1 MNHEY and CDR2 SVGEGT. CDR3 DNA sequence: TGTGCCAGCAGTCGTCCTCGGACAGATCAGCCCCAGCATTTT. It translates to CASSRPRTDQPQHF.

The chain employs TRBV30 and TRBJ1-1, with D hard to call. CDR3 length equals 11 residues. Between the trimmed V and J ends, which lost 0 bases and 10 bases, there was a span of 9 bases. CDR1 and CDR2 from the germline V gene are GTSNPN and SVGIG (reference sequence). CDR3 sequence: CAWSVQTGAFF. The CDR3 region has the DNA TGTGCCTGGAGTGTACAAACGGGAGCTTTCTTT.

This chain connects TRBV6-1 to TRBJ2-7; weak D call: TRBD2 (5 bases). The V gene lost 10 bases and the J gene lost 3 bases, with 22 bases spanning the gap. In germline, CDR1 is MNHNS, CDR2 SASEGT. The CDR3 has 15 amino acids. CDR3 in DNA: TGTGCCATTCCTACAAAGCGTCGGGGTCTCTACGAGCAGTACTTC. Translating gives CAIPTKRRGLYEQYF.

This chain joins TRBV12-3 or TRBV12-4 and TRBJ1-6; weak D call: TRBD1 (5 bases). CDR3 length: 13 residues. Deletions cut 6 bases from V and 5 bases from J, with 8 bases between. The CDR3 reads CASRRQNNSPLHF. DNA of the CDR3: TGTGCCAGCAGACGACAGAATAATTCACCCCTCCACTTT.

V is TRBV27 and J is TRBJ1-5; TRBD1 is a possible D gene (5 bases). The CDR3 runs 16 residues. The V end lost 8 bases, the J end lost 1 base, and 18 bases lay between the germline ends. In germline, CDR1 is MNHEY, CDR2 SMNVEV (reference sequence). The CDR3 DNA follows: TGTGCCAGCCGAGACAGACCCTTCGGGAGCAATCAGCCCCAGCATTTT. It is translated as CASRDRPFGSNQPQHF.

J is TRBJ1-3 and V is TRBV7-2, with D possibly being TRBD1 (6 bases). The germline V gene encodes CDR1 SGHTA and CDR2 FQGNSA. The V end lost 3 bases, the J end lost 0 bases, and 15 bases lay between the germline ends. CDR3 size: 17 residues. The CDR3, as DNA: TGTGCCAGCAGCTTGGGTTTTCCAGGGGCCTCTGGAAACACCATATATTTT. It is translated as CASSLGFPGASGNTIYF.

CDR3 in amino acids: CASSLGLAADTQYF. The CDR3 nucleotides are TGTGCCAGCAGCTTAGGACTAGCCGCCGATACGCAGTATTTT. This chain connects TRBV7-2 to TRBJ2-3; 7 bases agree with TRBD2. This CDR3 is 14 amino acids long. V gave up 1 base and J gave up 6 bases; unmatched junction bases: 4. From germline, CDR1 is SGHTA and CDR2 FQGNSA.

Notes on this clone: This specimen includes other DNA sequences encoding the same CDR3. J is TRBJ1-4 and V is TRBV3-1 (or the pseudogene TRBV3-2); TRBD1 matches 8 bases. CDR3 length: 15 residues. Germline assignment: CDR1 LGHDT and CDR2 YNNKEL (reference sequence). Trimming took 4 bases from V and 7 from J; bases not matched to a gene: 8. DNA for the CDR3: TGTGCCAGCAGCCCAGGACAGGGCACAAGTGAAAAACTGTTTTTT. It encodes CASSPGQGTSEKLFF.

This chain uses TRBV9 with TRBJ1-2, with D possibly being TRBD1 (5 bases). This CDR3 has 11 amino acids. V was cut by 0 bases and J by 10 bases, with 7 bases left in between. The germline V gene has CDR1 SGDLS and CDR2 YYNGEE. This chain's CDR3 is CASSVGGLYTF. CDR3 DNA sequence: TGTGCCAGCAGCGTAGGGGGCCTCTACACCTTC.

The chain uses TRBV7-3 and TRBJ2-1; 8 positions match TRBD2. CDR1 and CDR2 from the germline V gene are SGHTA and FQGTGA. Unmatched junction bases numbered 18, after V lost 4 bases and J lost 4 bases. The CDR3 consists of 19 residues. The CDR3 region is CASSSQPPGGHGGYNEQFF. CDR3 sequence (DNA): TGTGCCAGCAGCTCCCAGCCCCCGGGAGGGCACGGGGGGTACAATGAGCAGTTCTTC.

The chain uses TRBV7-2 and TRBJ2-7, with 9 bases lining up with TRBD2. Trimming removed 1 base from V and 6 bases from J; junction bases left unmatched: 7. The CDR3 totals 15 residues. The germline CDR1 and CDR2 sequences are SGHTA and FQGNSA. In DNA, the CDR3 is TGTGCCAGCAGCTTAGTCGGGACTAGCCAAGGCGAGCAGTACTTC. Protein sequence: CASSLVGTSQGEQYF.

This sequence joins TRBV28 and TRBJ2-1; D might be TRBD1 (6 bases). This CDR3 has 16 residues. Trimming cost V 8 bases and J 0 bases, with 17 bases left between them. Germline loops: CDR1 MDHEN, CDR2 SYDVKM. CDR3 in DNA: TGTGCCAGCCGAACAGGGACCGCGTTCTCCTACAATGAGCAGTTCTTC. Encoded protein: CASRTGTAFSYNEQFF.

In its sample, this clone was seen once. The chain combines TRBV6-1 with TRBJ1-2; D gene unclear. Germline V lookup: CDR1 MNHNS, CDR2 SASEGT. The CDR3 consists of 14 residues. V lost 1 base to trimming and J lost 6 bases, with 12 bases between them. CDR3 residues: CASSEVRGSNGYTF. The CDR3 DNA is TGTGCCAGCAGTGAAGTTCGGGGTTCGAATGGCTACACCTTC.

The chain combines TRBV28 with TRBJ2-7; D not certain. Per the germline V gene, CDR1 is MDHEN and CDR2 is SYDVKM. This CDR3 region has 12 residues. Trimming stripped 3 bases from V and 3 bases from J, with 6 bases between. CDR3 in amino acids: CASSFQNYEQYF. The DNA of the CDR3 is TGTGCCAGCAGTTTTCAGAACTACGAGCAGTACTTC.

This clone was recorded many times. The chain joins TRBV5-8 to TRBJ1-2; D ambiguous. V was trimmed by 0 bases and J by 0 bases, leaving 12 bases between them. The CDR3 spans 16 residues. The germline gives CDR1 SGHTS, CDR2 YDEGEE. The CDR3 protein is CASSLVGGGANYGYTF. The DNA for the CDR3 is TGTGCCAGCAGCTTGGTGGGCGGCGGGGCTAACTATGGCTACACCTTC.

V usage is TRBV15 and J usage is TRBJ2-7; D is ambiguous. The germline gives CDR1 LNHNV, CDR2 YYDKDF (reference sequence). V dropped 6 bases and J dropped 0 bases, with 12 bases sitting between them. The CDR3 contains 14 residues. CDR3 sequence (DNA): TGTGCCACCAGAGACTTCCGGAGCTCCTACGAGCAGTACTTC. Residues: CATRDFRSSYEQYF. Using reference TRBV15 and TRBJ2-7 for the parts outside the CDR3, the full variable domain is DAMVIQNPRYQVTQFGKPVTLSCSQTLNHNVMYWYQQKSSQAPKLLFHYYDKDFNNEADTPDNFQSRRPNTSFCFLDIRSPGLGDTAMYLCATRDFRSSYEQYFGPGTRLTVT.

This clone was counted once. The DNA for the CDR3 is TGTGCCAGCAGTTACCTGGGGACTAGGGTTGGCGAGCAGTACTTC. This translates into CASSYLGTRVGEQYF. The V call is TRBV6-5, the J call TRBJ2-7; 8 positions agree with TRBD2. The germline V gene encodes CDR1 MNHEY and CDR2 SVGAGI. The CDR3 runs to 15 residues. V lost 2 bases, J lost 6 bases, and 9 bases stayed unmatched.

The chain recombines TRBV9 with TRBJ2-7; TRBD2 matches 11 bases. CDR3 length: 15 residues. Germline V CDR1 and CDR2: SGDLS, YYNGEE. J gave up 2 bases and V 3 bases, and 4 bases lay outside the gene matches. The CDR3 reads CASSATSGTPYEQYF. The CDR3 DNA is TGTGCCAGCAGCGCGACTAGCGGGACCCCCTACGAGCAGTACTTC.